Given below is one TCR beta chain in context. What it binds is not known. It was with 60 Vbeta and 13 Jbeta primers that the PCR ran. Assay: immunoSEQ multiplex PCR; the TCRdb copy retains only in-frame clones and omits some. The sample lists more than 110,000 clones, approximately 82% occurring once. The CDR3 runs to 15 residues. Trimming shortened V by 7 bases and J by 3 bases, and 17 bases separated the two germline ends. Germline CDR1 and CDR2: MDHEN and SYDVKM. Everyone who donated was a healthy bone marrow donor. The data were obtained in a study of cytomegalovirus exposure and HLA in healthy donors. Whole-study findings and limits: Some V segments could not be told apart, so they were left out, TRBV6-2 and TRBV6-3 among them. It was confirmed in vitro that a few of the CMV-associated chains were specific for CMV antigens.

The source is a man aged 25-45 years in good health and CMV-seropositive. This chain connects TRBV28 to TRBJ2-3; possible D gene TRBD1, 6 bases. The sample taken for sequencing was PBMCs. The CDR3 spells CASNTPTGLTDTQYF. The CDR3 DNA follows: TGTGCCAGCAATACACCGACAGGTCTTACAGATACGCAGTATTTT.